This TCR beta chain is drawn from a study of beta chain features in type 1 diabetes. CD4+ cells of the naive, central memory, regulatory and stem cell-like memory types were sorted via CD45RO/CCR7/CD25/CD127/CD95/CD27. Comment on this clone: The antigen is unknown.

The sequenced template was cDNA made from the entire isolated RNA. Only in-frame clones appear in the TCRdb table, and some are missing; sequencing was by immunoSEQ multiplex PCR. The sample has 130,000 to 150,000 clones, 8.5% to 12% seen once; the top ten hold about 1.3%. There are 13 residues in the CDR3. Germline assignment: CDR1 SGHTS and CDR2 YDEGEE. Trimming removed 3 bases at V and 5 bases at J, with 8 bases between. Study-wide results and caveats: Junctions at VDJ sites from type 1 diabetes patients had fewer insertions and more deletions. Researchers report that Type 1 diabetes patients had moderately but significantly shorter TCRB CDR3s across all four CD4+ subsets. Any HLA type influence on TCRB rearrangement was left unresolved here.

What was sequenced was naive CD4+ T cells from blood. The source is a man younger than 35 in good health. This rearrangement joins TRBV5-8 to TRBJ2-2, with D maybe TRBD1 (5 bases). CDR3 protein: CASSWGGTGELFF. CDR3 DNA: TGTGCCAGCAGCTGGGGCGGTACCGGGGAGCTGTTTTTT.